Below are 2 T cell receptor beta chains sequenced from a single sample in a study of CD8 T cells in Susac syndrome (dated by TCRdb to about 2019). The library relied on the immunoSEQ multiplex PCR assay. RNA was extracted using the RNeasy kit, and about 0.45 to 1 ug of the RNA was reverse transcribed with random hexamers. TCRdb itself trimmed the public reads at Q25 with fastp, ran MiXCR and retained productive beta chains. Each CDR3 protein gets just one entry, which takes the most common genes and DNA from the rows behind it. This sample gives a few hundred thousand distinct CDR3 sequences in total; roughly 96% of them show up just once. About 0.091% of the sample rests with the top ten. The specimen was CD4+ T cells from PBMCs. These receptors were collected from a human donor with multiple sclerosis.

The CDR3 sequence is CASSQVAGIETQYF. The CDR3 DNA reads as TGCGCCAGCAGCCAAGTGGCAGGGATAGAGACCCAGTACTTC. The chain employs TRBV4-1 and TRBJ2-5, with a weak D call TRBD1 (5 bases). CDR1 is MGHRA and CDR2 is YSYEKL in the germline V gene. The CDR3 spans 14 residues. Trimming shortened V by 1 base and J by 4 bases, and 10 bases separated the two germline ends.

The gene calls are TRBV4-1 and TRBJ1-5; D gene unclear. Trimming took 4 bases from V and 6 from J, leaving 10 bases between them. Germline CDR1 and CDR2: MGHRA and YSYEKL. The CDR3 consists of 13 residues. The DNA of the CDR3 is TGCGCCAGCAGCCCTGGGGTTGGTCAGCCCCAGCATTTT. Its translation: CASSPGVGQPQHF.